This T cell receptor (beta chain) comes out of a study of early T cells in non-severe SARS-CoV-2 infection. Study-level information: Sequencing targeted bulk RNA from unsorted whole blood, leaving chains unpaired.

Whole-study results and caveats: Matches to VDJdb favored anti-spike CD8 responses and missed private and CD4 specificities.

CDR3 length: 16 amino acids. The J segment lost 4 bases and the V segment lost 0 bases, leaving 9 bases of the junction unmatched. Germline loops: CDR1 SGHRS, CDR2 YFSETQ. Individually, cDNA molecules had unique molecular identifiers attached to them. TCRdb re-called the 5' RACE reads with MiXCR, one entry per CDR3 protein. The data hold some 45,000 distinct CDR3 sequences, with 7% to 8% observed a single time. This clonotype was counted a few times. Its antigen remains unidentified. The sequence came from an adult who was a healthcare worker with PCR-confirmed SARS-CoV-2 infection or an uninfected control (not recorded which). Sequencing input: whole blood. The chain uses TRBV5-1 and TRBJ1-1; 7 bases line up with TRBD1. Written as DNA, the CDR3 is TGCGCCAGCAGCTTGGACCCAGGGGGTAGGGGCACTGAAGCTTTCTTT. Protein product: CASSLDPGGRGTEAFF.